The rows below give T cell receptor beta chains drawn from one sample of a study of vaccination and CD4 T cells after COVID-19. Each CDR3 protein is one row after TCRdb ran MiXCR on the PCR reads. The sample lists almost 6,000 distinct CDR3 sequences, around 60% occurring once. No antigen has been assigned to these receptors. Source material: CD4+ T cells from blood, cultured in vitro. The receptor source for this set is a human donor who had recovered from COVID-19. Each CDR3 is given with its conserved first and last residue. The order of the fields is J gene, V gene, CDR3 protein.

>TRBJ1-5|TRBV19
CASKRWGTDSLGQPQHF
>TRBJ2-7|TRBV11-3
CASRDSTYEQYF
>TRBJ1-2|TRBV14
CASSLQAYYGYTF
>TRBJ1-2|TRBV20-1
CSAVHGQGHYGYTF
>TRBJ1-1|TRBV2
CASQPDPRGEAFF
>TRBJ2-7|TRBV10-1
CASSPGLRPYEQYF
>TRBJ2-5|TRBV6-1
CASSGTGGTETQYF
>TRBJ2-7|TRBV2
CASSSYSGTPYEQYF
>TRBJ1-5|TRBV19
CASSTAGGRNQPQHF
>TRBJ1-5|TRBV18
CASSPQRSNQPQHF
>TRBJ2-5|TRBV6-2/TRBV6-3
CAGQSGTGGETQYF
>TRBJ2-1|TRBV30
CAWSSISVGEQFF
>TRBJ1-6|TRBV9
CASSVLGEWGSPLHF
>TRBJ2-5|TRBV11-2
CASSSETGVYETQYF
>TRBJ1-1|TRBV5-4
CASRSNTEAFF
>TRBJ2-5|TRBV6-2/TRBV6-3
CASSYSGGTQYF
>TRBJ2-2|TRBV12-3/TRBV12-4
CASSLRGTGGTGELFF
>TRBJ1-6|TRBV10-3
CAISTSGGPDSPLHF
>TRBJ2-7|TRBV6-2/TRBV6-3
CASRLPGAQHYEQYF
>TRBJ1-5|TRBV21-1
CASSTDRGHQPQHF
>TRBJ1-1|TRBV7-9
CASSLSSTEAFF
>TRBJ2-2|TRBV5-4
CASSTSPGNTGELFF
>TRBJ2-1|TRBV7-6
CASSLTGQYNEQFF
>TRBJ1-3|TRBV5-1
CASSLGTGENTIYF
>TRBJ1-2|TRBV7-9
CASSLLPARRDYGYTF
>TRBJ1-5|TRBV6-2/TRBV6-3
CASSSTGTSNQPQHF
>TRBJ1-1|TRBV27
CASSLWGDNTEAFF
>TRBJ2-7|TRBV19
CASSPMGPSYEQYF
>TRBJ1-1|TRBV29-1
CSVVEPSEAFF